Here is one T cell receptor beta chain with its context. Its target is unknown. The data stem from a study of shared clonotypes between healthy human individuals. Study-wide background: Sampling drew on donors who were two women and a few men aged 18 to 49.

The CDR3 has 15 amino acids. With 4 bases removed from V and 4 bases from J, the gap between germline ends came to 16 bases. CDR1 and CDR2 (germline): KGHSH, LQKENI. Original processing notes: Junction-only immunoSEQ data arrived without quality scores, meaning filtering differed. Some clones are missing from TCRdb's copy, which holds only in-frame ones; the method was immunoSEQ multiplex PCR. V, J and clone size are taken as reported in that table, and D and trimming were inferred from the DNA itself. The sample includes 450,000 to 500,000 clones, 76% of them seen just once. Study-level results: Donors were few, which limited the genetic and exposure-history diversity represented.

This chain links TRBV18 with TRBJ1-2; tentative D call: TRBD1 (5 bases). The receptor was derived from a woman in her thirties or forties in good health. Some clones in this sample may be carry-over from other donors' samples. Material for sequencing was PBMCs. As DNA, the CDR3 is TGTGCCAGCTCACAAGGCCAGGGTCCAGGCTATGGCTACACCTTC. It encodes CASSQGQGPGYGYTF. Filled out from reference TRBV18 and TRBJ1-2, the complete variable domain reads NAGVMQNPRHLVRRRGQEARLRCSPMKGHSHVYWYRQLPEEGLKFMVYLQKENIIDESGMPKERFSAEFPKEGPSILRIQQVVRGDSAAYFCASSQGQGPGYGYTFGSGTRLTVV.